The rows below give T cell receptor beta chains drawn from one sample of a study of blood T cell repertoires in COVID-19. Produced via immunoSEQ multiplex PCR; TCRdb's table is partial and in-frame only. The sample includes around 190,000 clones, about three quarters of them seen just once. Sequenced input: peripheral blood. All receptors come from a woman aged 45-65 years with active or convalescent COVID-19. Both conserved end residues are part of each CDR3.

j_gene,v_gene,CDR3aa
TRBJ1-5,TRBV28,CASSPLWGGSNQPQHF
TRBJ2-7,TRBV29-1,CSVETPAEDRPYEQYF
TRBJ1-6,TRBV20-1,CSASQRQPNSPLHF
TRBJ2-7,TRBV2,CASIFRYEQYF
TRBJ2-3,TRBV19,CASSSALAGGPLATDTQYF
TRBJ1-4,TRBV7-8,CASSRDRDDGANEKLFF
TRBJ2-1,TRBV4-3,CASSQEAGWGNEQFF
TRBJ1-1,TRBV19,CASSRGLEGTEAFF
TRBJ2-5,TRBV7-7,CASSLQGLPQETQYF
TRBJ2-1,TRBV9,CASARLAGFNEQFF
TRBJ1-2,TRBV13,CASSPTGASYGYTF
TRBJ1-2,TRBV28,CASRAGQTNYGYTF
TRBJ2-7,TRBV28,CASRPGLAGAGEQYF
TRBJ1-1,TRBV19,CASKTYRGHTEAFF
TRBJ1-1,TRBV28,CASRRDSTEAFF
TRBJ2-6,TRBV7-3,CASSSDSSGANVLTF
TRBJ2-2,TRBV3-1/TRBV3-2,CASSRQELAGVTGELFF
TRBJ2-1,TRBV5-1,CASAPGALSYNEQFF
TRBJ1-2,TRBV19,CASSSTQNYGYTF
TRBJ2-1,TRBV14,CASSQDLRAGGLGEQFF
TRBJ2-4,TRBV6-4,CASKDPIGVQYF
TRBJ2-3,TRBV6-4,CASSALEGWSTDTQYF
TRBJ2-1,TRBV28,CASRSSGGGYNEQFF
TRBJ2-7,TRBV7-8,CASSLEVFIGAEQYF